The 19 T cell receptor beta chains reported below all come from one sample, sequenced in a study of blood T cell repertoires in COVID-19. The table came from immunoSEQ multiplex PCR; TCRdb's copy has only in-frame clones and leaves some out. The table lists 80,000 to 100,000 clones, approximately 86% of them singletons. The source material was peripheral blood. These receptors were taken from a woman older than 75 with acute or convalescent COVID-19.

The rearrangement links TRBV7-9 to TRBJ1-3; 9 bases fit TRBD1. Trimming cost V 6 bases and J 1 base; bases outside gene matches: 10. The CDR3 consists of 17 residues. CDR1 is SEHNR and CDR2 is FQNEAQ in the germline V gene (reference sequence). The CDR3 region has the DNA TGTGCCAGCAGGGGTTCACAGGGGGCCTCTTCTGGAAACACCATATATTTT. Its translation is CASRGSQGASSGNTIYF.

The chain combines TRBV28 with TRBJ1-4, with D perhaps TRBD1 (5 bases). The CDR3 covers 13 residues. The V end lost 5 bases, the J end lost 3 bases, and 7 bases lay between the germline ends. Germline CDR1 MDHEN, CDR2 SYDVKM. DNA for the CDR3: TGTGCCAGCAGTCTCAGGGCTAATGAAAAACTGTTTTTT. Its protein is CASSLRANEKLFF.

The count of this clone is one. The rearrangement links TRBV2 to TRBJ1-6; TRBD1 might be the D (6 bases). The CDR3 is made up of 15 amino acids. Trimming left V 6 bases short and J 3 bases short, with 12 bases between. CDR1 is SNHLY, CDR2 FYNNEI, per germline. CDR3 nucleotide sequence: TGTGCCAGCAGCGCTACAGGGAGCTATAATTCACCCCTCCACTTT. Translating it yields CASSATGSYNSPLHF.

This rearrangement joins TRBV4-1 to TRBJ1-2; D ambiguous. Between the trimmed V and J ends, which lost 0 bases and 2 bases, there was a span of 13 bases. Germline CDR1 and CDR2: MGHRA and YSYEKL. The CDR3 spans 16 residues. DNA for the CDR3: TGCGCCAGCAGCCAAGAAGAATTACAGCCAAACTATGGCTACACCTTC. Translating gives CASSQEELQPNYGYTF.

The table lists this clone with a few counts. This rearrangement joins TRBV28 to TRBJ1-4; possibly TRBD1 for D (6 bases). V lost 5 bases, J lost 8 bases, and 12 bases lay in between. Per germline, CDR1 MDHEN and CDR2 SYDVKM. CDR3 length equals 13 residues. CDR3: CASSETGKEKLFF. In DNA, the CDR3 is TGTGCCAGCAGTGAAACAGGGAAAGAAAAACTGTTTTTT.

The chain employs TRBV15 and TRBJ1-2; D is ambiguous. V lost 2 bases to trimming and J lost 13 bases, with 17 bases between them. The CDR3 sequence is 13 residues long. Germline loops: CDR1 LNHNV, CDR2 YYDKDF (reference sequence). The DNA for the CDR3 is TGTGCCACCAGCAGAAATCTCTGGGCTTCTCTCACCTTC. Its translation is CATSRNLWASLTF.

This clone has only one observation. The CDR3 DNA reads as TGTGCCAGCAGCCGACTGGCGGGGGGAGCCTACGAGCAGTACTTC. Amino acids: CASSRLAGGAYEQYF. The chain is built from TRBV5-5 and TRBJ2-7, with TRBD2 matching 8 bases. This CDR3 comprises 15 residues. Germline trimming cut 4 bases from V and 2 bases from J; bases unmatched to any gene: 8. Germline values: CDR1 SGHKS, CDR2 YYEKEE (reference sequence).

CDR3 amino acids: CASKREGAGNTIYF. In DNA, the CDR3 is TGTGCCAGCAAGCGGGAAGGGGCTGGAAACACCATATATTTT. V usage is TRBV2 and J usage is TRBJ1-3; D may be TRBD1 (5 bases). Germline lookup yields CDR1 SNHLY and CDR2 FYNNEI. The V gene lost 7 bases and the J gene lost 2 bases, with 12 bases spanning the gap. CDR3 length: 14 residues.

The rearrangement joins TRBV3-1 (or the pseudogene TRBV3-2) to TRBJ2-3; D possibly corresponds to TRBD1 (6 bases). Trimming took off 2 bases at V and 8 bases at J, with 11 bases between the two ends. The CDR3 has 13 amino acids. CDR1 is LGHDT and CDR2 is YNNKEL in the germline V gene (reference sequence). CDR3 nucleotide sequence: TGTGCCAGCAGCCAACGGGAAGGGGGTACGCAGTATTTT. Translation gives CASSQREGGTQYF.

The chain couples TRBV11-2 to TRBJ2-1; TRBD1 might be the D (6 bases). Trimming took off 5 bases at V and 1 base at J, with 12 bases between the two ends. The germline gives CDR1 SGHAT, CDR2 FQNNGV. The CDR3 is 15 residues long. The CDR3 region has the DNA TGTGCCAGCAGCCCAGGACAGCTTTCCTACAATGAGCAGTTCTTC. Its translation: CASSPGQLSYNEQFF.

There are a few counts of this clone. The DNA for the CDR3 is TGTGCCAGCAGCAAACGGGGGGTGGACACGGGGGAATCACCCCTCCACTTT. It encodes CASSKRGVDTGESPLHF. V usage is TRBV21-1 and J usage is TRBJ1-6. TRBV21-1 is designated a pseudogene. The CDR3 spans 17 residues.

This chain connects TRBV5-5 to TRBJ1-5; possibly TRBD1 for D (6 bases). This CDR3 contains 14 residues. Between the trimmed V and J ends, which lost 5 bases and 6 bases, there was a span of 15 bases. Looked up from germline, CDR1 is SGHKS and CDR2 is YYEKEE (reference sequence). CDR3 sequence (DNA): TGTGCCAGCAGTCTTAGGGGGGGGCCTCAGCCCCAGCATTTT. It specifies CASSLRGGPQPQHF.

The gene calls are TRBV24-1 and TRBJ2-5; possibly TRBD2 for D (5 bases). This CDR3 contains 16 residues. Germline CDR1 reads KGHDR; CDR2 reads SFDVKD. V was shortened by 2 bases and J by 5 bases, with 17 bases between the two germline ends. CDR3 sequence reads: CATSDSNPRWRETQYF. The CDR3 DNA reads TGTGCCACCAGTGATTCCAACCCCAGGTGGAGGGAGACCCAGTACTTC.

The chain combines TRBV27 with TRBJ1-5; D gene ambiguous. The germline gives CDR1 MNHEY, CDR2 SMNVEV (reference sequence). V lost 5 bases to trimming and J lost 3 bases, with 14 bases between them. The CDR3 has 15 residues. The CDR3 spells CASSPWALPNQPQHF. The CDR3 DNA reads TGTGCCAGCAGTCCCTGGGCTCTACCCAATCAGCCCCAGCATTTT.

In this sample, this clone turned up once. The chain is built from TRBV4-1 and TRBJ1-3, with 11 bases aligning to TRBD1. V gave up 3 bases and J gave up 1 base; unmatched junction bases: 5. Germline loops: CDR1 MGHRA, CDR2 YSYEKL. The CDR3 length is 17 residues. CDR3 residues: CASSHEGQGGSGNTIYF. The CDR3 nucleotides read TGCGCCAGCAGCCACGAGGGACAGGGGGGATCTGGAAACACCATATATTTT.

This clone was seen a few times. This chain joins TRBV19 and TRBJ2-5, with 9 bases identical to TRBD2. CDR3 length: 16 amino acids. V was clipped by 5 bases and J by 6 bases; unmatched bases: 13. CDR1 and CDR2 (germline): LNHDA, SQIVND (reference sequence). CDR3 nucleotide sequence: TGTGCCAGTAGTTTAAGGGAAGCGGGGGGCACGAAGACCCAGTACTTC. Translating gives CASSLREAGGTKTQYF.

The chain is built from TRBV29-1 and TRBJ2-7; 10 nucleotides agree with TRBD1. CDR3 size: 13 residues. In germline, CDR1 is SQVTM, CDR2 ANQGSEA. V lost 6 bases, J lost 2 bases, and 4 bases stayed unmatched. CDR3 nucleotides: TGCAGCGTCAGACAGGGGGCCGCCTACGAGCAGTACTTC. As protein: CSVRQGAAYEQYF.

The chain uses TRBV9 and TRBJ2-2, with 14 bases fitting TRBD2. Germline loops: CDR1 SGDLS, CDR2 YYNGEE. The trim removed 4 bases at V and 0 bases at J, leaving 2 bases unmatched. The CDR3 covers 17 residues. The CDR3 region has the DNA TGTGCCAGCAGCCCGGGACTAGCGGGGGCGAACACCGGGGAGCTGTTTTTT. It is translated as CASSPGLAGANTGELFF.

This clone was seen more than once but under ten times. The V gene is TRBV12-5, the J gene TRBJ2-7, with 15 nucleotides matching TRBD2. The CDR3 totals 15 residues. Looked up from germline, CDR1 is LGHNT and CDR2 is FRNRAP. The trim removed 6 bases at V and 9 bases at J, leaving 9 bases unmatched. CDR3 sequence: CASGLTGTSGGTQYF. The CDR3 DNA reads TGTGCTAGTGGCTTAACCGGGACTAGCGGGGGGACGCAGTACTTC. The full variable domain, rest sourced from reference TRBV12-5 and TRBJ2-7, is DARVTQTPRHKVTEMGQEVTMRCQPILGHNTVFWYRQTMMQGLELLAYFRNRAPLDDSGMPKDRFSAEMPDATLATLKIQPSEPRDSAVYFCASGLTGTSGGTQYFGPGTRLTVT.